This TCR beta chain stems from a study of shared clonotypes between healthy human individuals. This clone turned up a few times. Antigen unknown. Trimming shortened V by 0 bases and J by 3 bases, and 11 bases separated the two germline ends. CDR1 KGHSH and CDR2 LQKENI come from the germline V gene. The CDR3 contains 15 residues. Regarding the study as a whole: Clonotypes shared by all four sorted-subset donors had higher generation probabilities than non-shared clonotypes. In having few donors, the study represented limited genetic and exposure-history diversity.

The method was immunoSEQ multiplex PCR; TCRdb's version includes in-frame clones alone and lacks a portion of them. This table has some 680,000 clones, about three quarters appearing once. The sequenced sample was memory CD4+ T cells sorted from blood. Regarding subset: CD45RA-negative fraction. The sequence derives from a woman younger than 45 in good health. The V and J genes are TRBV18 and TRBJ1-1; TRBD1 is a possible D gene (5 bases). For the CDR3, the DNA is TGTGCCAGCTCACCACCGTACGGGGCGGACACTGAAGCTTTCTTT. Translated: CASSPPYGADTEAFF.